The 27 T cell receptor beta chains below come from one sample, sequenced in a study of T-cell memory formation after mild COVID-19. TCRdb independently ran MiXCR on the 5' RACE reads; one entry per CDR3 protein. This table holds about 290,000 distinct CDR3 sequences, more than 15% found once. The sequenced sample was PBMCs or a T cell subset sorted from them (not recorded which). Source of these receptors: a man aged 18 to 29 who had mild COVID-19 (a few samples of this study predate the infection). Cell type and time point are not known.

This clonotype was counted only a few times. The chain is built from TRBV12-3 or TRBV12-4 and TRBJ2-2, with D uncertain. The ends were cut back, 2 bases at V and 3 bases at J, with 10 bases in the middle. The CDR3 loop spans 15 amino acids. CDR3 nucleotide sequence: TGTGCCAGCAGTTTAACCCAGCCCTACACCGGGGAGCTGTTTTTT. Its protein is CASSLTQPYTGELFF.

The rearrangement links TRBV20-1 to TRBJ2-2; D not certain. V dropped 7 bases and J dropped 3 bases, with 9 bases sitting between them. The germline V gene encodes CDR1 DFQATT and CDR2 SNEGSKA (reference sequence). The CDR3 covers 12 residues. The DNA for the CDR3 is TGCAGTGTAGATATCGACACCGGGGAGCTGTTTTTT. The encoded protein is CSVDIDTGELFF.

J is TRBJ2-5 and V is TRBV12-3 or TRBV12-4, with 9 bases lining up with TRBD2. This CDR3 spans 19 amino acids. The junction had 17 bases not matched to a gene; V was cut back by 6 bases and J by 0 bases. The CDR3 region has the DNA TGTGCCAGCAGCCCACCTGAGAGCGGGGGGCCCAGACACCAAGAGACCCAGTACTTC. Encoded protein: CASSPPESGGPRHQETQYF.

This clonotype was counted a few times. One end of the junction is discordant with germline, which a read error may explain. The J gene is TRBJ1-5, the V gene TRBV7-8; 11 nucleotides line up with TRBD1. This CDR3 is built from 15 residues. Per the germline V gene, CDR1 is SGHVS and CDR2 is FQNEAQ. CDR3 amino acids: CASSLAGQGGPPQHF. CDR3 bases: TGTGCCAGCAGCCTAGCGGGACAGGGGGGTCCGCCCCAGCATTTT.

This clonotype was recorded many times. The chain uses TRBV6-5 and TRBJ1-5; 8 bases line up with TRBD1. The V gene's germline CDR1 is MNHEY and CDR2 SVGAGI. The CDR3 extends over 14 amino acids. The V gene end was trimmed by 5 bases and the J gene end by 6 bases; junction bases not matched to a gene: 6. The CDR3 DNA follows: TGTGCCAGCAGTATCGACAGGGGTGGTCAGCCCCAGCATTTT. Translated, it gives CASSIDRGGQPQHF.

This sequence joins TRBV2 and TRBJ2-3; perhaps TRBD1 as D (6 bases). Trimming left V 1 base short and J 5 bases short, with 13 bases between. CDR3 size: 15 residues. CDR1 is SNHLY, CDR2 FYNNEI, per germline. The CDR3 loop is CASSEVQQGIDTQYF. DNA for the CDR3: TGTGCCAGCAGTGAAGTTCAACAGGGAATAGATACGCAGTATTTT. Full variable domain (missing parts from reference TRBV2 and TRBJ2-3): EPEVTQTPSHQVTQMGQEVILRCVPISNHLYFYWYRQILGQKVEFLVSFYNNEISEKSEIFDDQFSVERPDGSNFTLKIRSTKLEDSAMYFCASSEVQQGIDTQYFGPGTRLTVL.

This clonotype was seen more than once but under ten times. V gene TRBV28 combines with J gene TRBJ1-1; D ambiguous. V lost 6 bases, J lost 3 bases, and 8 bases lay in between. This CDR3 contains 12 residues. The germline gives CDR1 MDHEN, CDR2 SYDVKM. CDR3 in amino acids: CASRTRHTEAFF. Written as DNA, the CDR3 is TGTGCCAGCAGGACCAGGCACACTGAAGCTTTCTTT.

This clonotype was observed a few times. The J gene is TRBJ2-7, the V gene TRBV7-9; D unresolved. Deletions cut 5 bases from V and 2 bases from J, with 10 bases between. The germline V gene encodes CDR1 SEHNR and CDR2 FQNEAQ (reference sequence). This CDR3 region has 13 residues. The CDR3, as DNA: TGTGCCAGCAGCCCAGACACCCCCTACGAGCAGTACTTC. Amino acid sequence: CASSPDTPYEQYF.

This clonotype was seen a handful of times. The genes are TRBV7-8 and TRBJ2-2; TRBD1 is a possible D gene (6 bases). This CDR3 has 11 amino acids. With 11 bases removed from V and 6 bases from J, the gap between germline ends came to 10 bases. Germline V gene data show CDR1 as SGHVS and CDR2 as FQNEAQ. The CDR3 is CAGQGSGELFF. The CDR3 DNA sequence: TGTGCCGGTCAGGGGTCCGGGGAGCTGTTTTTT. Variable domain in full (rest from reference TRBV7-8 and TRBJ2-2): GAGVSQSPRYKVAKRGQDVALRCDPISGHVSLFWYQQALGQGPEFLTYFQNEAQLDKSGLPSDRFFAERPEGSVSTLKIQRTQQEDSAVYLCAGQGSGELFFGEGSRLTVL.

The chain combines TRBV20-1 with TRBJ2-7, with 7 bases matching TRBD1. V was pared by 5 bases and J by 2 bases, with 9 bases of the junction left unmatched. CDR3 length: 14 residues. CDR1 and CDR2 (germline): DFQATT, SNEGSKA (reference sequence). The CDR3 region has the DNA TGCAGTGCTGCGCCCGGGACAGACACCTACGAGCAGTACGTC. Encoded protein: CSAAPGTDTYEQYV.

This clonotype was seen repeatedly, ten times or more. The CDR3 region is CASIGMNTEAFF. The CDR3 DNA reads as TGTGCCAGTATCGGCATGAACACTGAAGCTTTCTTT. The chain employs TRBV19 and TRBJ1-1; D is ambiguous. This CDR3 is 12 amino acids long. The germline gives CDR1 LNHDA, CDR2 SQIVND (reference sequence). With 7 bases removed from V and 0 bases from J, the gap between germline ends came to 6 bases.

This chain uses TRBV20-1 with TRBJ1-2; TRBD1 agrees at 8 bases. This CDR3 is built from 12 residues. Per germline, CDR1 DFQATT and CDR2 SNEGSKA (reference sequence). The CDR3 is CSGTGANYGYTF. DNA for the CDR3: TGCAGCGGGACAGGAGCTAACTATGGCTACACCTTC.

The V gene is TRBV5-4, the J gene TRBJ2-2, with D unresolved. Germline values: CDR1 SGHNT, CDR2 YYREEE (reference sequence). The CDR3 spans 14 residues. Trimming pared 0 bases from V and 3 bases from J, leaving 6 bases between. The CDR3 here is CASSLDSHTGELFF. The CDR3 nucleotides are TGTGCCAGCAGCTTGGACAGTCACACCGGGGAGCTGTTTTTT.

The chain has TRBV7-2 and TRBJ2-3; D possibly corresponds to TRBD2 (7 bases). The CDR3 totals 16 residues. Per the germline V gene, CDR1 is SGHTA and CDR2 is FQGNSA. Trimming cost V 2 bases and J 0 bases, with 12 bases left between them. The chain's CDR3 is CASSLRRGASTDTQYF. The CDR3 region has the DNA TGTGCCAGCAGCTTACGCCGGGGGGCTAGCACAGATACGCAGTATTTT.

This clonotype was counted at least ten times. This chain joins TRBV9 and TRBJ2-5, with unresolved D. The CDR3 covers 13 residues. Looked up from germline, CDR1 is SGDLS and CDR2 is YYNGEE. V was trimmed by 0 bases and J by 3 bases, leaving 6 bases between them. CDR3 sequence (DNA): TGTGCCAGCAGCGTAGGAACAGAAGAGACCCAGTACTTC. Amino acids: CASSVGTEETQYF.

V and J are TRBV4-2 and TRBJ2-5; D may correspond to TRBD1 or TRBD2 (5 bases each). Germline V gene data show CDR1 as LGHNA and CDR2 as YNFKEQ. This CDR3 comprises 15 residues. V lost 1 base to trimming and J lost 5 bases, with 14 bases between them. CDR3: CASSQVELEGETQYF. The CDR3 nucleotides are TGTGCCAGCAGCCAAGTTGAACTAGAGGGGGAGACCCAGTACTTC.

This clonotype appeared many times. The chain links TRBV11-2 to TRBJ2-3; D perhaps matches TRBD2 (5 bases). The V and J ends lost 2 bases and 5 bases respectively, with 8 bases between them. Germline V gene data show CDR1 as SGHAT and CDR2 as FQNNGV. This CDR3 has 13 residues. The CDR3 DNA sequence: TGTGCCAGCAGCTTATACGAGGGAGATACGCAGTATTTT. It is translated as CASSLYEGDTQYF. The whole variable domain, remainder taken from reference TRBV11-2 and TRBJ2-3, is EAGVAQSPRYKIIEKRQSVAFWCNPISGHATLYWYQQILGQGPKLLIQFQNNGVVDDSQLPKDRFSAERLKGVDSTLKIQPAKLEDSAVYLCASSLYEGDTQYFGPGTRLTVL.

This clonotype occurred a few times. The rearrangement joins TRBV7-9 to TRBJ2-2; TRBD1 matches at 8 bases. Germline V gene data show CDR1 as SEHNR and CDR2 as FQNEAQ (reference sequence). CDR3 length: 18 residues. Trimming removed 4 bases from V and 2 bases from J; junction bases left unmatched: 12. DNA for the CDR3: TGTGCCAGCAGCTCTTCCGCCGGACAGGGAATTAACACCGGGGAGCTGTTTTTT. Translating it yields CASSSSAGQGINTGELFF.

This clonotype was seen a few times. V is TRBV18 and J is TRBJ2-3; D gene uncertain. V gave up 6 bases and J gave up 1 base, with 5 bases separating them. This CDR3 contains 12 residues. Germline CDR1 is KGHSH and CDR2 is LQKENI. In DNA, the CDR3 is TGTGCCAGCTCCGCACGCACAGATACGCAGTATTTT. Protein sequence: CASSARTDTQYF.

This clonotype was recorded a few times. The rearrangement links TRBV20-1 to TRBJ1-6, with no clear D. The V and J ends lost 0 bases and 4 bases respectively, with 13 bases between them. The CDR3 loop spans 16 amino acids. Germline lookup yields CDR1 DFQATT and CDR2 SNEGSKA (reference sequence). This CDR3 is CSARDGESMYNSPLHF. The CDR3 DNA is TGCAGTGCTAGAGATGGGGAGTCGATGTATAATTCACCCCTCCACTTT.

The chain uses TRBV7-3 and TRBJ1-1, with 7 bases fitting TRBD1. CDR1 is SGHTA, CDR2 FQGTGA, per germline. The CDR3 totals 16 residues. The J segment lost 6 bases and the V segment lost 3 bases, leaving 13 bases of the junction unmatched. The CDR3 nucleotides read TGTGCCAGCAGCTTGGAAGGGGGCGCGGGGTTCGCTGAAGCTTTCTTT. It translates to CASSLEGGAGFAEAFF.

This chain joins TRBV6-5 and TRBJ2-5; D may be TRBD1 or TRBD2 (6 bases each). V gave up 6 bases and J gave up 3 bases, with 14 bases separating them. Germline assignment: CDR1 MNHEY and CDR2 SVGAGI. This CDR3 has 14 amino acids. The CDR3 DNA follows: TGTGCCAGCAGCCCTCCGGGGGCTAAAGAGACCCAGTACTTC. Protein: CASSPPGAKETQYF.

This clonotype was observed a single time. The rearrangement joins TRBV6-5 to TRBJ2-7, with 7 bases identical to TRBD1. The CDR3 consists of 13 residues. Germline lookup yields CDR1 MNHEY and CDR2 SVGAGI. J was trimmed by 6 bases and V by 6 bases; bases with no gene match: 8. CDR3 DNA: TGTGCCAGCAGACGACAGGGACAAGTCGAGCAGTACGTC. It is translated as CASRRQGQVEQYV.

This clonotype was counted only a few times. CDR3 protein: CSASGGFEQYF. CDR3 bases: TGCAGTGCTAGCGGGGGGTTCGAGCAGTACTTC. The rearrangement joins TRBV20-1 to TRBJ2-7, with 7 nucleotides matching TRBD2. The CDR3 is 11 residues long. Germline V gene data show CDR1 as DFQATT and CDR2 as SNEGSKA (reference sequence). J lost 6 bases, V lost 3 bases, and 2 bases had no gene match.

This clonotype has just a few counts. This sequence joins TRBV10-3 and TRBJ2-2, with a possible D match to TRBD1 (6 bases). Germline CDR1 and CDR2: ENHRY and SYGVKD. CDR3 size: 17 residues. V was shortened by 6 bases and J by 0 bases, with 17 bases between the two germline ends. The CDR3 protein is CAIRPAAGDANTGELFF. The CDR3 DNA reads TGTGCCATCAGGCCCGCTGCAGGGGATGCGAACACCGGGGAGCTGTTTTTT.

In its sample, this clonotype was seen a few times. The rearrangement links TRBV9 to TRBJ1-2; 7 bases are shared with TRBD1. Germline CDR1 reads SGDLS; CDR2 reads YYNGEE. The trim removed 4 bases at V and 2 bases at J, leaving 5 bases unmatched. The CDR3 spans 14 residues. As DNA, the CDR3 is TGTGCCAGCAGCCTTGGGGACAGCAACTATGGCTACACCTTC. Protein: CASSLGDSNYGYTF.

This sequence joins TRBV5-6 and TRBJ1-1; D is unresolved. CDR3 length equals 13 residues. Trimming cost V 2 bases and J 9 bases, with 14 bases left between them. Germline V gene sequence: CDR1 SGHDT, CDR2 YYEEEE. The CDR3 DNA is TGTGCCAGCAGCTTCGTGACCGTGGGCCAAGCTTTCTTT. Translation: CASSFVTVGQAFF.